This is a list of T cell receptor beta chains from one sample in a study of identifying expanded T cells in peripheral blood. Produced via immunoSEQ multiplex PCR; TCRdb's table is partial and in-frame only. This sample has about 98,000 clones, with about 87% found just once. The material sequenced was blood. These receptors were obtained from a person aged 18 to 75 in good health. CDR3s include the opening cysteine and the closing phenylalanine or tryptophan. The D gene is left open where the match is weak. Some rows have no size entry. The others give once, few or many, or a class for an expanded clone.

.,TRBV5-6,TRBJ1-3,few,TGTGCCAGCAGCTTGGGACAGGGAAACACCATATATTTT,CASSLGQGNTIYF
TRBD2,TRBV7-7,TRBJ2-1,.,TGTGCCAGCAGCCCCCTCCCGACTAGCGGGGGGGAGAATGAGCAGTTCTTC,CASSPLPTSGGENEQFF
.,TRBV9,TRBJ2-7,.,TGTGCCAGCAGCCTTGCCAGGACAGACACCTACGAGCAGTACTTC,CASSLARTDTYEQYF
.,TRBV19,TRBJ1-6,many,TGTGCCAGTAGTAGGACGGCAAGATCAGCAGGCGAGTCACCCCTCCACTTT,CASSRTARSAGESPLHF
.,TRBV19,TRBJ2-7,.,TGTGCCAGTAGGGGGCGAACCGGTTCCTACGAGCAGTACTTC,CASRGRTGSYEQYF
TRBD2,TRBV14,TRBJ2-5,.,TGTGCCAGCAGCCTAGGACTAGCGGGTCAAGAGACCCAGTACTTC,CASSLGLAGQETQYF
.,TRBV20-1,TRBJ2-5,.,TGCAGTGCCCCACTGGAGACCCAGTACTTC,CSAPLETQYF
.,TRBV9,TRBJ1-5,.,TGTGCCCGCGGGGGGGCGGGGGCCCTCAATCAGCCCCAGCATTTT,CARGGAGALNQPQHF
TRBD1,TRBV18,TRBJ2-1,.,TGTGCCAGCTCACCACTTGACAGGGGTAGTAAGAGTGAGCAGTTCTTC,CASSPLDRGSKSEQFF
TRBD2,TRBV5-1,TRBJ2-1,.,TGCGCCAGCAGCTTGGGAGTAGCGGGGGCCTCGGATGAGCAGTTCTTC,CASSLGVAGASDEQFF
.,TRBV5-1,TRBJ2-1,.,TGCGCCAGCAGCTTGGTGGAGGGTCTCCAAAGTTACAATGAGCAGTTCTTC,CASSLVEGLQSYNEQFF
.,TRBV18,TRBJ2-1,once,TGTGCCAGCTCACCCCTAGCGTCGAGCTCCTACAATGAGCAGTTCTTC,CASSPLASSSYNEQFF
.,TRBV6-5,TRBJ1-3,.,TGTGCCAGCAGTTATGACACAGACTCTGGAAACACCATATATTTT,CASSYDTDSGNTIYF
.,TRBV29-1,TRBJ2-3,.,TGCAGCGTTGAAGGTGAGGACGGGAGAATCACAGATACGCAGTATTTT,CSVEGEDGRITDTQYF
TRBD2,TRBV15,TRBJ2-1,.,TGTGCCACCAGAGCCGGGACTAGCGGGGCTAGTGAGCAGTTCTTC,CATRAGTSGASEQFF
.,TRBV6-1,TRBJ2-7,.,TGTGCCAGCAGTGGCCGGCGGGGCGCTTACGAGCAGTACTTC,CASSGRRGAYEQYF
.,TRBV5-1,TRBJ2-2,.,TGCGCCAGCAGCTTTTCTCAGGCGAACACCGGGGAGCTGTTTTTT,CASSFSQANTGELFF
TRBD1,TRBV5-1,TRBJ2-3,.,TGCGCCAGCATTGAGACAGGGGGCCGTGAGGATACGCAGTATTTT,CASIETGGREDTQYF
TRBD1,TRBV10-3,TRBJ2-7,.,TGTGCCATCAGACCGACAGGGGGATACTACGAGCAGTACTTC,CAIRPTGGYYEQYF
.,TRBV6-5,TRBJ2-3,.,TGTGCCACCGTGACTCCAGGGGTAGATACGCAGTATTTT,CATVTPGVDTQYF
.,TRBV5-1,TRBJ2-5,.,TGCGCCAGCCACCGGGACTTTCAAGAGACCCAGTACTTC,CASHRDFQETQYF
.,TRBV7-8,TRBJ2-7,.,TGTGCCAGCAGCGTCGGACTCGTCCATGGCTCCTACGAGCAGTACTTC,CASSVGLVHGSYEQYF
TRBD1,TRBV6-6,TRBJ1-2,.,TGTGCCAGCAGTTTCCGACCGACAGGGGAGAGTGGCTACACCTTC,CASSFRPTGESGYTF
.,TRBV5-1,TRBJ2-7,.,TGCGCCAGCAGCCGCGGGTCCTACGAGCAGTACTTC,CASSRGSYEQYF
TRBD2,TRBV7-9,TRBJ2-1,few,TGTGCCAGCAGCTCCACCGGGGGACTAGCGCCCACCTACAATGAGCAGTTCTTC,CASSSTGGLAPTYNEQFF
TRBD1,TRBV2,TRBJ1-5,.,TGTGCCAGCAGTCCCGACAGGGGGGGTCAGCCCCAGCATTTT,CASSPDRGGQPQHF